Below are 3 T cell receptor beta chains sequenced from a single sample in a study of long-term antiretroviral therapy in people with HIV. Assay version v3.0 of immunoSEQ was used, and it was run at survey level. Generated by immunoSEQ multiplex PCR, the TCRdb table keeps only in-frame clones and is missing some. In the table there are 20,000 to 30,000 clones, approximately 82% of which are singletons. Specimen: unsorted PBMCs, collected 3 years after starting antiretroviral therapy. Source of these receptors: a man younger than 35 with HIV.

The J gene is TRBJ2-5, the V gene TRBV29-1; 7 positions match TRBD2. V lost 1 base, J lost 1 base, and 6 bases stayed unmatched. Germline V gene data show CDR1 as SQVTM and CDR2 as ANQGSEA. The CDR3 is 15 amino acids. The CDR3 sequence is CSVEGDLAAQETQYF. In DNA, the CDR3 is TGCAGCGTTGAAGGGGATCTAGCGGCCCAAGAGACCCAGTACTTC.

The chain uses TRBV14 and TRBJ2-5, with D unclear. CDR3 length: 13 amino acids. The ends were cut back, 7 bases at V and 1 base at J, with 10 bases in the middle. Germline lookup yields CDR1 SGHDN and CDR2 FVKESK. CDR3 residues: CASNVFFQETQYF. CDR3 nucleotide sequence: TGTGCCAGCAATGTATTCTTCCAAGAGACCCAGTACTTC.

About this clone itself: Germline is not matched at one junction end, which may reflect a read error. The chain joins TRBV5-1 to TRBJ2-2, with D tentatively TRBD1 (6 bases). The CDR3 length is 14 residues. Germline V lookup: CDR1 SGHRS, CDR2 YFSETQ. DNA for the CDR3: TGCGCCAGCAGGTTGGGGGCGCCCACCGGGGAGCTGTTTTTT. It encodes CASRLGAPTGELFF.